Included here is one T cell receptor (beta chain) sequence, with context. The sample is drawn from a study of T cells in Graves' hyperthyroidism and ophthalmopathy. Out of over 7.5 ml of fresh peripheral blood came the PBMCs. Amplification of TCR beta CDR3 regions was performed using RNA transcripts as template. TCR CDR3 regions were first amplified by RT-PCR with HTBI primers. TCRdb analysed the multiplex PCR reads with MiXCR anew, one entry per CDR3 protein. The table has about 180,000 distinct CDR3 sequences, over 15% seen once. With V trimmed by 4 bases and J by 0 bases, 12 bases remained unmatched. CDR1 and CDR2 (germline): LGHNA, YSLEER. The CDR3 has 18 amino acids.

Sequencing used blood. The clonotype was recovered from a woman aged 45-60 years with Graves' hyperthyroidism. The J gene is TRBJ1-5, the V gene TRBV4-3, with 7 bases matching TRBD1. The CDR3 DNA reads as TGCGCCAGCAGCCCGACCGGACAGGAGGGATATAGCAATCAGCCCCAGCATTTT. It specifies CASSPTGQEGYSNQPQHF.